What follows describes a single T cell receptor (beta chain). Original data processing: Reference gene primer amplification gave nucleated cell count estimates. Method: immunoSEQ multiplex PCR; TCRdb's copy keeps in-frame clones and lacks some. V and J calls and clone size follow that table, whereas D and trimming were derived from the DNA. The repertoire has around 250,000 clones, roughly 85% of them found once; the top ten carry under 2.5%. The data were taken from a study of blood T cell repertoires in COVID-19. About the research overall: Samples came from the United States, Italy and Spain, spanning acute and convalescent COVID-19. Sample material is recorded as cDNA or gDNA derived from T cells, B-cell-depleted T cells, or PBMCs.

Trimming took 5 bases from V and 5 from J; bases not matched to a gene: 3. The CDR3 has 14 amino acids. The germline gives CDR1 LNHNV, CDR2 YYDKDF (reference sequence). Categorization into cohorts depended on clinical history that participants reported. This clonotype was sampled from a woman aged 45-59 years who had recovered from COVID-19. The specimen sequenced was PBMCs or T cells enriched from blood (not recorded which). This sequence joins TRBV15 and TRBJ1-5; 10 bases are a match to TRBD1. The CDR3 loop is CATSPDRGHQPQHF. In nucleotides, the CDR3 is TGTGCCACCAGCCCAGACAGGGGGCATCAGCCCCAGCATTTT.